This T cell receptor (beta chain) was observed in a study of cytomegalovirus exposure and HLA in healthy donors. V lost 2 bases, J lost 4 bases, and 9 bases lay in between. The CDR3 runs 13 residues. Germline assignment: CDR1 SGHTA and CDR2 FQGNSA. A multiplex PCR was run with 60 Vbeta primers and 13 Jbeta primers. Clones were sequenced by immunoSEQ multiplex PCR, and TCRdb holds only the in-frame ones, with some missing. The sample lists about 100,000 clones; around 82% were seen once. This clonotype was sampled from a man between 40 and 49 years old in good health and CMV-seropositive. The chain has TRBV7-2 and TRBJ2-7, with D possibly being TRBD1 (5 bases). The sequenced material came from PBMCs. CDR3 region: CASSLSDKYEQYF. As DNA, the CDR3 is TGTGCCAGCAGCTTATCGGACAAATACGAGCAGTACTTC.